This TCR beta chain originates from a study of glioma-infiltrating T cells. Study observations and caveats: Tissue and blood shared very few CDR3 sequences. Gliomas, especially low-grade, showed above-expected tissue-blood divergence; non-neoplastic patients showed below.

Using RNA template, CDR3s of TCR alpha and beta were amplified with iRepertoire arm-PCR. One-step reverse transcription and amplification started from approximately 100-400 ng of tissue mRNA or PBMC total RNA. Via MiXCR, TCRdb re-called the multiplex PCR reads, giving one row per CDR3 protein. The table includes 93,000 or so distinct CDR3 sequences, around 29% detected once. Note on this clonotype: Its antigen is currently unknown.

The source is a human donor with low-grade glioma or glioblastoma, undergoing nonglioma brain surgery, or in good health (not recorded which). Sequenced: glioma tissue, nonneoplastic brain tissue, or PBMCs (not recorded which).

CDR3 amino acids: CSVGIIDRGSYEQYF. CDR3 coding DNA: TGCAGCGTTGGTATCATCGACAGGGGTTCCTACGAGCAGTACTTC. J is TRBJ2-7 and V is TRBV29-1; 8 bases line up with TRBD1. V dropped 4 bases and J dropped 1; count of bases not matched to a gene: 9. Per germline, CDR1 SQVTM and CDR2 ANQGSEA. The length of the CDR3 is 15 residues.